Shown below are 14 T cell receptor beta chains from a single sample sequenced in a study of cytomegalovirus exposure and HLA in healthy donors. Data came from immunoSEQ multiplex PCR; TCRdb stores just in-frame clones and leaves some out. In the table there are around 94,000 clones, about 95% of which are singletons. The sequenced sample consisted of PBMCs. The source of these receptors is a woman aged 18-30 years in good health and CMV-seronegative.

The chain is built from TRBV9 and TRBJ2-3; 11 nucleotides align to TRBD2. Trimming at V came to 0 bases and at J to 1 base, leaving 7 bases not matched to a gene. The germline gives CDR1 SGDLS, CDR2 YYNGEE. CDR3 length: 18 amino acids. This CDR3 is CASSVEGGLAAGTDTQYF. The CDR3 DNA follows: TGTGCCAGCAGCGTAGAGGGGGGACTAGCGGCGGGCACAGATACGCAGTATTTT. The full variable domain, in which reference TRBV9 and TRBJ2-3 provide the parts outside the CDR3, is DSGVTQTPKHLITATGQRVTLRCSPRSGDLSVYWYQQSLDQGLQFLIQYYNGEERAKGNILERFSAQQFPDLHSELNLSSLELGDSALYFCASSVEGGLAAGTDTQYFGPGTRLTVL.

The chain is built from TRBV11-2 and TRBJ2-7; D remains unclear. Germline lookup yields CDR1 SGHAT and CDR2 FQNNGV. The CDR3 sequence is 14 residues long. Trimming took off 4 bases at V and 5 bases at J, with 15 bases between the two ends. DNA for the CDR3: TGTGCCAGCAGCTCGTCCATTATCCGGGACGAGCAGTACTTC. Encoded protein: CASSSSIIRDEQYF.

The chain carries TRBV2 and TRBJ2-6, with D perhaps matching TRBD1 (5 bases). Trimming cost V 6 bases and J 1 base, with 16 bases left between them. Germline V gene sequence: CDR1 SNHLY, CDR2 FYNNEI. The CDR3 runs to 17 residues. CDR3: CASSFSREGSGANVLTF. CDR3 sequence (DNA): TGTGCCAGCAGCTTCTCCAGGGAAGGGTCTGGGGCCAACGTCCTGACTTTC.

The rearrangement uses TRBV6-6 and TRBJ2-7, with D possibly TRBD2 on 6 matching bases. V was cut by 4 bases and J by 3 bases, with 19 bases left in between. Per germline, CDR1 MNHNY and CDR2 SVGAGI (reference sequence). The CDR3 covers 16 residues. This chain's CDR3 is CASSSPDGTGLYEQYF. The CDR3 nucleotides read TGTGCCAGCAGTTCCCCGGACGGGACTGGACTCTACGAGCAGTACTTC.

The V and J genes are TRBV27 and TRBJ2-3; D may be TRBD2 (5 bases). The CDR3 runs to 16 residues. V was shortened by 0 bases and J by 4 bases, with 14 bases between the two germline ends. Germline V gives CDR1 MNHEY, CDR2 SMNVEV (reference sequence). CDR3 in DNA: TGTGCCAGCAGTTTATCGGACTCCACAAGCGCAGATACGCAGTATTTT. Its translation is CASSLSDSTSADTQYF.

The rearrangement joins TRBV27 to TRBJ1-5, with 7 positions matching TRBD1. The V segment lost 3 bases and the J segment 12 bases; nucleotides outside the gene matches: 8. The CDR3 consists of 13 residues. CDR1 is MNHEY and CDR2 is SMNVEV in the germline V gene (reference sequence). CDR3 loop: CASSLSGGWIQHF. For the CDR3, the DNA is TGTGCCAGCAGTTTGTCAGGGGGTTGGATCCAGCATTTT.

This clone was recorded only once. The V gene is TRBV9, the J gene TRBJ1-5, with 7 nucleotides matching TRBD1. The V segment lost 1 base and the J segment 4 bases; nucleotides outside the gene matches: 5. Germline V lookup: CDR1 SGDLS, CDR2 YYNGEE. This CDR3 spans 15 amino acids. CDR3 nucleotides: TGTGCCAGCAGCGTATCAGGGGGGCCAAATCAGCCCCAGCATTTT. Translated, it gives CASSVSGGPNQPQHF. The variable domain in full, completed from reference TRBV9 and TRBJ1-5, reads DSGVTQTPKHLITATGQRVTLRCSPRSGDLSVYWYQQSLDQGLQFLIQYYNGEERAKGNILERFSAQQFPDLHSELNLSSLELGDSALYFCASSVSGGPNQPQHFGDGTRLSIL.

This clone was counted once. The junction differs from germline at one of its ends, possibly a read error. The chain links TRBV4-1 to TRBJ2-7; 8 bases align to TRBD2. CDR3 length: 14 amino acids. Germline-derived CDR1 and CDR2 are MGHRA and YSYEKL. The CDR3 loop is CASSQDRLAGETSF. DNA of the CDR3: TGCGCCAGCAGCCAAGATAGGCTAGCGGGCGAGACGTCCTTC.

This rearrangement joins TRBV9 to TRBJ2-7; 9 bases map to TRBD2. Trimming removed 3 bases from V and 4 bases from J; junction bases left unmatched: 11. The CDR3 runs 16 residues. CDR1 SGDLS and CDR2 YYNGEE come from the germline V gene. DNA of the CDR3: TGTGCCAGCAGCGAAAATCCGCGGGAGGGCCTGTACGAGCAGTACTTC. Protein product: CASSENPREGLYEQYF. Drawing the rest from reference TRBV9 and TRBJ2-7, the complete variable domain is DSGVTQTPKHLITATGQRVTLRCSPRSGDLSVYWYQQSLDQGLQFLIQYYNGEERAKGNILERFSAQQFPDLHSELNLSSLELGDSALYFCASSENPREGLYEQYFGPGTRLTVT.

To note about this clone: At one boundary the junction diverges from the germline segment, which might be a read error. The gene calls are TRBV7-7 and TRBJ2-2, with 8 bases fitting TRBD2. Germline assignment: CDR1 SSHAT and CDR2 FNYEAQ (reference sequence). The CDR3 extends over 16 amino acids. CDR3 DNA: TGTGCTAGCAGCCTCCAGGCCGGGGGGGCAAACGGGGAGCTGTTTTTT. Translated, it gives CASSLQAGGANGELFF. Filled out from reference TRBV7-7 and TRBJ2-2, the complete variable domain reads GAGVSQSPRYKVTKRGQDVTLRCDPISSHATLYWYQQALGQGPEFLTYFNYEAQPDKSGLPSDRFSAERPEGSISTLTIQRTEQRDSAMYRCASSLQAGGANGELFFGEGSRLTVL.

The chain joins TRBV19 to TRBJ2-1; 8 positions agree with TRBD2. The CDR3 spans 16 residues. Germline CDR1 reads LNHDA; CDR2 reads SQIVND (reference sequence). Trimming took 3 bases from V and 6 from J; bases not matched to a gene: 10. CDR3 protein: CASSMRAGVRSNEQFF. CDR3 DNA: TGTGCCAGTAGTATGAGAGCGGGAGTAAGGTCCAATGAGCAGTTCTTC. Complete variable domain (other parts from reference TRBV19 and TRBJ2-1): DGGITQSPKYLFRKEGQNVTLSCEQNLNHDAMYWYRQDPGQGLRLIYYSQIVNDFQKGDIAEGYSVSREKKESFPLTVTSAQKNPTAFYLCASSMRAGVRSNEQFFGPGTRLTVL.

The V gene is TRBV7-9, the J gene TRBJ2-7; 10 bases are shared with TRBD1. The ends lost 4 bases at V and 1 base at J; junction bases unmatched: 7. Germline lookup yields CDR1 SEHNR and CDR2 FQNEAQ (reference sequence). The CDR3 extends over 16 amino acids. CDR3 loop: CASSWPGQGTSYEQYF. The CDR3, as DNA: TGTGCCAGCAGCTGGCCGGGACAGGGGACTTCCTACGAGCAGTACTTC.

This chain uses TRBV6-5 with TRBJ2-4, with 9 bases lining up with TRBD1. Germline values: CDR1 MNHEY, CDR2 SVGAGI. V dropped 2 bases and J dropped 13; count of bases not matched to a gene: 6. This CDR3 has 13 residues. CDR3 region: CASSYRRGQGQYF. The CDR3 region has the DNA TGTGCCAGCAGTTACCGAAGGGGACAGGGCCAGTACTTC.

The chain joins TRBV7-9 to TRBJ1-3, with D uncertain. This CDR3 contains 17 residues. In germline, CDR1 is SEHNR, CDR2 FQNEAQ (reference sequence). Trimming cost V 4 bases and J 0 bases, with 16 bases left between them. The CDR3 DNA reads TGTGCCAGCAGCTCCCCGTCGGGTCCTGTCTCTGGAAACACCATATATTTT. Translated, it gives CASSSPSGPVSGNTIYF.